Only one count was recorded for the clone carrying this T cell receptor beta chain. What it binds is not known. The libraries were made with immunoSEQ version 4 in survey mode. Template was genomic DNA at 10 ng/uL, with up to 1 ug used per sample. The table came from immunoSEQ multiplex PCR; TCRdb's copy has only in-frame clones and leaves some out. The sample gives roughly 43,000 clones, 70% to 90% of which show up once; just over 1% is in the top ten. This record belongs to a study of persistence of HIV-infected CD4 T cells. About the research overall: Multiple blood draws of up to about 180 mL, except two donors with single leukapheresis. Antigen stimulation activated a lower proportion of cells, more of them memory, than anti-CD3/anti-CD28 stimulation. General study points: Degenerate expanded CDR3beta sequences were enriched among CMV- and Gag-responding cells.

Cells were stimulated nonspecifically with anti-CD3/anti-CD28 magnetic beads. Sorting of responding CD4+ T cells relied on upregulated CD40 ligand together with CD69. V dropped 1 base and J dropped 5; count of bases not matched to a gene: 3. Germline V gene lookup returns CDR1 SGHTA and CDR2 FQGNSA. The CDR3 is 14 residues long. The clonotype originates from an adult man with HIV who was CMV-seropositive. V is TRBV7-2 and J is TRBJ2-3; 7 bases are a match to TRBD2. Sequenced here: CD4+ T cells sorted from PBMCs after 18-hour stimulation, sampled from a patient who received antiretroviral therapy. CDR3 sequence reads: CASSLGGGGDTQYF. CDR3 DNA sequence: TGTGCCAGCAGCTTAGGCGGGGGAGGAGATACGCAGTATTTT.